Below, 12 T cell receptor beta chains from the same sample are listed, as sequenced in a study of shared clonotypes between healthy human individuals. It was CD45RO-negative cells, positively selected for CCR7, that made up naive CD8 cells, with terminally differentiated effector memory CD45RA+ cells excluded. TCRdb keeps only in-frame clones here, not all; method: immunoSEQ multiplex PCR. This table has about 1.9 million clones, 80% to 95% appearing once. The sample comprised naive CD8+ T cells from PBMCs. The receptor set was obtained from a man aged 18 to 35 in good health. Some clones in this sample may be carry-over from other donors' samples.

The chain uses TRBV6-6 and TRBJ2-1, with D perhaps matching TRBD1 (5 bases). The length of the CDR3 is 13 residues. Deletions cut 8 bases from V and 0 bases from J, with 8 bases between. Germline-derived CDR1 and CDR2 are MNHNY and SVGAGI (reference sequence). As DNA, the CDR3 is TGTGCCAGCGGCCAGGGCTCCTACAATGAGCAGTTCTTC. Translation gives CASGQGSYNEQFF.

V gene TRBV5-6 combines with J gene TRBJ2-7; TRBD1 might be the D (5 bases). Trimming cost V 1 base and J 3 bases, with 26 bases left between them. This CDR3 contains 19 residues. Germline CDR1 and CDR2: SGHDT and YYEEEE. The DNA of the CDR3 is TGTGCCAGCAGCTTGATTAGGGGCGGAACCCACACGGCCTACTACGAGCAGTACTTC. Translation gives CASSLIRGGTHTAYYEQYF.

This chain links TRBV5-4 with TRBJ1-2; D perhaps matches TRBD1 (5 bases). CDR1 is SGHNT and CDR2 is YYREEE in the germline V gene (reference sequence). The CDR3 covers 16 residues. Trimming took off 1 base at V and 5 bases at J, with 18 bases between the two ends. As DNA, the CDR3 is TGTGCCAGCAGCTTGTGGGCAGTAGGGACGGAATATGGCTACACCTTC. Translating it yields CASSLWAVGTEYGYTF.

The chain has TRBV2 and TRBJ2-7, with 8 bases aligning to TRBD2. V lost 11 bases, J lost 0 bases, and 9 bases stayed unmatched. The germline gives CDR1 SNHLY, CDR2 FYNNEI. This CDR3 is 14 amino acids long. CDR3 sequence (DNA): TGTGCCGGAATAGCGGGACTGAGCTCCTACGAGCAGTACTTC. This codes for CAGIAGLSSYEQYF.

In DNA, the CDR3 is TGTGCCAGCAGGAGCAGGGGAGAGACCCAGTACTTC. This encodes CASRSRGETQYF. This chain uses TRBV28 with TRBJ2-5, with a tentative D call TRBD1 (6 bases). The germline CDR1 and CDR2 sequences are MDHEN and SYDVKM. This CDR3 is 12 amino acids long. V was pared by 6 bases and J by 4 bases, with 9 bases between.

This clone was counted a single time. The CDR3 nucleotides are TGTGCCAGCAGTTTACTTGACAACTCCTACGAGCAGTACTTC. Its protein product is CASSLLDNSYEQYF. The rearrangement links TRBV28 to TRBJ2-7; D is ambiguous. The CDR3 covers 14 residues. Germline lookup yields CDR1 MDHEN and CDR2 SYDVKM. V was cut by 2 bases and J by 0 bases, with 8 bases left in between.

This chain connects TRBV11-2 to TRBJ2-6; D call uncertain. Trimming pared 3 bases from V and 0 bases from J, leaving 12 bases between. This CDR3 comprises 17 residues. The germline gives CDR1 SGHAT, CDR2 FQNNGV. CDR3 loop: CASSLSFFISGANVLTF. The CDR3 region has the DNA TGTGCCAGCAGCTTGTCTTTCTTTATCTCTGGGGCCAACGTCCTGACTTTC.

The chain uses TRBV6-5 and TRBJ2-5; tentatively, D is TRBD1 (5 bases). The CDR3 is made up of 15 amino acids. Trimming left V 2 bases short and J 1 base short, with 11 bases between. Per germline, CDR1 MNHEY and CDR2 SVGAGI. In DNA, the CDR3 is TGTGCCAGCAGTTACATAGGGGTGTTCCAAGAGACCCAGTACTTC. This codes for CASSYIGVFQETQYF.

As regards this clone: The sample holds other DNA sequences that translate to the same CDR3. The CDR3 protein is CASSVAGVVTDTQYF. In DNA form, the CDR3 reads TGTGCCAGCAGCGTAGCAGGGGTGGTCACAGATACGCAGTATTTT. This sequence joins TRBV9 and TRBJ2-3; weak D call: TRBD1 (6 bases). With 0 bases removed from V and 2 bases from J, the gap between germline ends came to 10 bases. This CDR3 spans 15 amino acids. Germline CDR1 reads SGDLS; CDR2 reads YYNGEE.

As concerns this clone: At the DNA level, this CDR3 is encoded by other sequences in the same sample as well. This chain connects TRBV5-1 to TRBJ2-7; 9 positions match TRBD1. In germline, CDR1 is SGHRS, CDR2 YFSETQ. J gave up 4 bases and V 3 bases, and 5 bases lay outside the gene matches. The CDR3 length is 14 residues. CDR3 residues: CASSYRDRAYEQYF. Here the CDR3 DNA reads TGCGCCAGCAGCTACCGGGACAGGGCGTACGAGCAGTACTTC.

CDR3 coding DNA: TGTGCCAGCAGCAACGGACAGGGAGGAATTGGTCAGCCCCAGCATTTT. Its protein is CASSNGQGGIGQPQHF. The chain links TRBV7-9 to TRBJ1-5; 8 positions match TRBD1. The germline V gene has CDR1 SEHNR and CDR2 FQNEAQ (reference sequence). The CDR3 runs to 16 residues. V was clipped by 5 bases and J by 6 bases; unmatched bases: 12.

V and J are TRBV27 and TRBJ2-7; a weak D match, TRBD1 (6 bases). Germline V gives CDR1 MNHEY, CDR2 SMNVEV (reference sequence). The CDR3 is made up of 15 amino acids. Trimming shortened V by 6 bases and J by 0 bases, and 15 bases separated the two germline ends. The CDR3 coding sequence is TGTGCCAGCAGAATCGCTACAGGGACCTCCTACGAGCAGTACTTC. This codes for CASRIATGTSYEQYF.